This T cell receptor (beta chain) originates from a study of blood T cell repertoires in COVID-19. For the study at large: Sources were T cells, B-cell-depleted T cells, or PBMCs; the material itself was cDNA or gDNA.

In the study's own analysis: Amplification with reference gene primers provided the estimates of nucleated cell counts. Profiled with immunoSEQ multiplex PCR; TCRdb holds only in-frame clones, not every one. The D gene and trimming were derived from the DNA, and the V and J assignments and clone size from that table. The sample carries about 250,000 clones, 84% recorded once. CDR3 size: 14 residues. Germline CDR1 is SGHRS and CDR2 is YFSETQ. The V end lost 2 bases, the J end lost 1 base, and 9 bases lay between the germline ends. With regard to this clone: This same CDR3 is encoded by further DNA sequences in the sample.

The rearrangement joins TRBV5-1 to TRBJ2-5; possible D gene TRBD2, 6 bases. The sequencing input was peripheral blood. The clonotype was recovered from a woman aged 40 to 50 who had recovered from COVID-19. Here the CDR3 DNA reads TGCGCCAGCAGCTTATTGGGGGGCCAAGAGACCCAGTACTTC. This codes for CASSLLGGQETQYF.